This TCR beta chain was sequenced during a study of beta chain features in type 1 diabetes. General study results and limits: Shortening that was moderate but significant affected the TCRB CDR3s of Type 1 diabetes patients in all four CD4+ subsets.

Expressed TCRB transcripts were sequenced because the entire RNA isolate underwent reverse transcription. Data came from immunoSEQ multiplex PCR; TCRdb stores just in-frame clones and leaves some out. The table lists about 650,000 clones, around an eighth of them singletons. To note about this clone: Its antigen is not identified.

With 4 bases clipped from V and 2 bases from J, the junction kept 7 bases outside the gene matches. Germline CDR1 and CDR2: SGHRS and YFSETQ. The CDR3 has 16 residues. Sequencing was performed on naive CD4+ T cells from blood. The chain links TRBV5-1 to TRBJ2-3; 10 positions match TRBD1. This sequence originates from a man aged 25-45 years with type 1 diabetes. CDR3 protein: CASSRAGTGVTDTQYF. CDR3 bases: TGCGCCAGCAGCCGGGCCGGGACAGGGGTCACAGATACGCAGTATTTT. Supplemented by reference TRBV5-1 and TRBJ2-3, the full variable domain reads KAGVTQTPRYLIKTRGQQVTLSCSPISGHRSVSWYQQTPGQGLQFLFEYFSETQRNKGNFPGRFSGRQFSNSRSEMNVSTLELGDSALYLCASSRAGTGVTDTQYFGPGTRLTVL.